The rows below give T cell receptor beta chains drawn from one sample of a study of T cell repertoires in cytomegalovirus infection. TCRdb reanalysed the reads using MiXCR and keeps one entry per CDR3 protein. The top ten hold approximately 13% of the sample, which has 300,000 or so distinct CDR3 sequences, roughly 23% seen once. The source material was PBMCs. All receptors derive from a human donor in good health (CMV status not recorded). Some clones in this sample may be carry-over from other donors' samples. Each CDR3 is given with its conserved first and last residue. Fields, in order: V gene, J gene, clone size, D gene, CDR3 protein, CDR3 DNA. The D gene is left open where the match is weak. Expanded clones are given a class, and other clones once, few, many or no size at all.

V gene: TRBV18
J gene: TRBJ1-6
clone size: -
D gene: -
CDR3 protein: CASSPEGRGSPLHF
CDR3 DNA: TGTGCCAGCTCACCTGAGGGGAGAGGATCACCCCTCCACTTT

V gene: TRBV6-2/TRBV6-3
J gene: TRBJ2-7
clone size: few
D gene: -
CDR3 protein: CASSYRTAMSEQYF
CDR3 DNA: TGTGCCAGCAGTTACAGGACAGCTATGAGCGAGCAGTACTTC

V gene: TRBV7-2
J gene: TRBJ2-7
clone size: many
D gene: TRBD2
CDR3 protein: CASSTTSGSIYEQYF
CDR3 DNA: TGTGCCAGCAGCACCACTAGCGGGAGTATCTACGAGCAGTACTTC

V gene: TRBV7-9
J gene: TRBJ1-1
clone size: many
D gene: -
CDR3 protein: CASSLAEAPSNTEAFF
CDR3 DNA: TGTGCCAGCAGCTTAGCGGAAGCCCCGTCAAACACTGAAGCTTTCTTT

V gene: TRBV7-8
J gene: TRBJ2-4
clone size: many
D gene: -
CDR3 protein: CASSLETGSKNIQYF
CDR3 DNA: TGTGCCAGCAGCTTAGAAACGGGATCCAAAAACATTCAGTACTTC

V gene: TRBV5-1
J gene: TRBJ2-5
clone size: -
D gene: TRBD1
CDR3 protein: CASSGQGGVAETQYF
CDR3 DNA: TGCGCCAGCAGCGGACAGGGCGGCGTGGCAGAGACCCAGTACTTC

V gene: TRBV28
J gene: TRBJ1-5
clone size: -
D gene: -
CDR3 protein: CASSPIGRGGNQPQHF
CDR3 DNA: TGTGCCAGCAGCCCCATCGGCCGAGGAGGCAATCAGCCCCAGCATTTT

V gene: TRBV18
J gene: TRBJ2-7
clone size: -
D gene: -
CDR3 protein: CASSPVGAGGYEQYF
CDR3 DNA: TGTGCCAGCTCACCAGTGGGGGCCGGGGGGTACGAGCAGTACTTC

V gene: TRBV20-1
J gene: TRBJ1-3
clone size: few
D gene: -
CDR3 protein: CSARDVLRAGETLVGNTIYF
CDR3 DNA: TGCAGTGCTAGAGATGTTTTAAGGGCGGGCGAGACCCTGGTTGGAAACACCATATATTTT

V gene: TRBV6-1
J gene: TRBJ1-5
clone size: many
D gene: TRBD1
CDR3 protein: CASQGVVGSQPQHF
CDR3 DNA: TGTGCCAGTCAGGGGGTGGTGGGAAGTCAGCCCCAGCATTTT

V gene: TRBV5-6
J gene: TRBJ2-3
clone size: -
D gene: TRBD1
CDR3 protein: CASSPRTGPITDTQYF
CDR3 DNA: TGTGCCAGCAGCCCCCGGACAGGGCCCATCACAGATACGCAGTATTTT

V gene: TRBV7-6
J gene: TRBJ1-6
clone size: many
D gene: TRBD1
CDR3 protein: CASSPDRGRNSPLHF
CDR3 DNA: TGTGCCAGCAGCCCCGACAGGGGGCGAAATTCACCCCTCCACTTT

V gene: TRBV14
J gene: TRBJ1-5
clone size: -
D gene: -
CDR3 protein: CARYSNQPQHF
CDR3 DNA: TGTGCCAGGTATAGCAATCAGCCCCAGCATTTT

V gene: TRBV19
J gene: TRBJ2-1
clone size: few
D gene: -
CDR3 protein: CASSPWGGPYNEQFF
CDR3 DNA: TGTGCCAGTAGTCCCTGGGGCGGGCCCTACAATGAGCAGTTCTTC

V gene: TRBV28
J gene: TRBJ2-1
clone size: -
D gene: -
CDR3 protein: CASSPLYNEQFF
CDR3 DNA: TGTGCCAGCAGTCCTCTCTACAATGAGCAGTTCTTC

V gene: TRBV27
J gene: TRBJ2-3
clone size: few
D gene: -
CDR3 protein: CASSLQAASTDTQYF
CDR3 DNA: TGTGCCAGCAGTTTACAGGCTGCTAGCACAGATACGCAGTATTTT

V gene: TRBV6-1
J gene: TRBJ1-5
clone size: -
D gene: TRBD1
CDR3 protein: CASSPQGWSNQPQHF
CDR3 DNA: TGTGCCAGCAGTCCACAGGGGTGGAGCAATCAGCCCCAGCATTTT

V gene: TRBV12-3/TRBV12-4
J gene: TRBJ1-2
clone size: many
D gene: TRBD1
CDR3 protein: CASSLAGQGLEAF
CDR3 DNA: TGTGCCAGCAGTTTAGCGGGACAGGGGCTCGAGGCCTTC

V gene: TRBV6-1
J gene: TRBJ2-1
clone size: once
D gene: -
CDR3 protein: CASSPGLLGANEQFF
CDR3 DNA: TGTGCCAGCAGCCCCGGACTTTTGGGGGCGAATGAGCAGTTCTTC

V gene: TRBV11-2
J gene: TRBJ2-1
clone size: -
D gene: TRBD2
CDR3 protein: CASSIGLAYNEQFF
CDR3 DNA: TGTGCCAGCAGCATAGGACTAGCGTACAATGAGCAGTTCTTC

V gene: TRBV7-2
J gene: TRBJ2-3
clone size: -
D gene: TRBD1
CDR3 protein: CASSTGTGQVTQYF
CDR3 DNA: TGTGCCAGCAGCACCGGGACAGGACAGGTTACGCAGTATTTT

V gene: TRBV20-1
J gene: TRBJ1-2
clone size: -
D gene: -
CDR3 protein: CSAAIQGSGGYTF
CDR3 DNA: TGCAGTGCTGCTATTCAGGGGTCTGGAGGCTACACCTTC

V gene: TRBV7-2
J gene: TRBJ1-4
clone size: many
D gene: -
CDR3 protein: CASSLGWDGLNEKLFF
CDR3 DNA: TGTGCCAGCAGCTTAGGATGGGACGGGCTTAATGAAAAACTGTTTTTT

V gene: TRBV12-3/TRBV12-4
J gene: TRBJ1-3
clone size: few
D gene: -
CDR3 protein: CASTPGRTGNTIYF
CDR3 DNA: TGTGCCAGCACCCCCGGGAGAACTGGAAACACCATATATTTT

V gene: TRBV24-1
J gene: TRBJ1-1
clone size: -
D gene: -
CDR3 protein: CATRGPGEGTEAFF
CDR3 DNA: TGTGCCACCAGGGGACCAGGGGAAGGGACTGAAGCTTTCTTT

V gene: TRBV27
J gene: TRBJ2-2
clone size: few
D gene: -
CDR3 protein: CASTDIGGSTGELFF
CDR3 DNA: TGTGCCAGCACCGACATAGGCGGAAGCACCGGGGAGCTGTTTTTT

V gene: TRBV12-3/TRBV12-4
J gene: TRBJ2-7
clone size: -
D gene: -
CDR3 protein: CASSIGTPVGEQYF
CDR3 DNA: TGTGCCAGCAGTATCGGGACTCCGGTGGGCGAGCAGTACTTC

V gene: TRBV7-9
J gene: TRBJ1-2
clone size: -
D gene: TRBD1
CDR3 protein: CASSLGQGARVYGYTF
CDR3 DNA: TGTGCCAGCAGCTTAGGGCAGGGGGCGCGTGTCTATGGCTACACCTTC

V gene: TRBV19
J gene: TRBJ1-1
clone size: -
D gene: -
CDR3 protein: CASSITAAANTEAFF
CDR3 DNA: TGTGCCAGTAGTATAACGGCGGCCGCGAACACTGAAGCTTTCTTT

V gene: TRBV20-1
J gene: TRBJ2-5
clone size: -
D gene: TRBD1
CDR3 protein: CSAGGSPETQYF
CDR3 DNA: TGCAGTGCAGGGGGCTCTCCAGAGACCCAGTACTTC

V gene: TRBV7-2
J gene: TRBJ1-2
clone size: few
D gene: -
CDR3 protein: CASSFLGVVDGYTF
CDR3 DNA: TGTGCCAGCAGCTTTCTAGGGGTGGTGGATGGCTACACCTTC

V gene: TRBV11-2
J gene: TRBJ2-1
clone size: few
D gene: -
CDR3 protein: CASSSATHGYEQFF
CDR3 DNA: TGTGCCAGCAGCAGCGCGACCCATGGGTATGAGCAGTTCTTC

V gene: TRBV28
J gene: TRBJ2-7
clone size: few
D gene: TRBD1
CDR3 protein: CASSLGTAAYEQYF
CDR3 DNA: TGTGCCAGCAGTTTGGGGACAGCCGCCTACGAGCAGTACTTC

V gene: TRBV6-5
J gene: TRBJ1-6
clone size: -
D gene: TRBD1
CDR3 protein: CASSGSGTGGFSYNSPLHF
CDR3 DNA: TGTGCCAGCAGTGGGTCCGGGACAGGGGGCTTCTCCTATAATTCACCCCTCCACTTT

V gene: TRBV5-1
J gene: TRBJ2-1
clone size: -
D gene: -
CDR3 protein: CASGRGGEEQFF
CDR3 DNA: TGCGCCAGCGGAAGAGGGGGAGAAGAGCAGTTCTTC

V gene: TRBV6-6
J gene: TRBJ1-1
clone size: many
D gene: -
CDR3 protein: CASSIGLNAEAFF
CDR3 DNA: TGTGCCAGCAGTATCGGCCTAAATGCCGAAGCTTTCTTT

V gene: TRBV7-2
J gene: TRBJ1-6
clone size: -
D gene: -
CDR3 protein: CASSPRSNSPLHF
CDR3 DNA: TGTGCCAGCAGCCCTCGGTCTAATTCACCCCTCCACTTT

V gene: TRBV20-1
J gene: TRBJ2-7
clone size: -
D gene: TRBD2
CDR3 protein: CSARATAGGPSGQYF
CDR3 DNA: TGCAGTGCTAGAGCCACAGCGGGAGGGCCGTCGGGGCAGTACTTC

V gene: TRBV28
J gene: TRBJ1-3
clone size: -
D gene: -
CDR3 protein: CASQPELSGNTIYF
CDR3 DNA: TGTGCCAGCCAGCCAGAGCTCTCTGGAAACACCATATATTTT

V gene: TRBV29-1
J gene: TRBJ2-5
clone size: few
D gene: -
CDR3 protein: CSGGRGQETQYF
CDR3 DNA: TGCAGCGGGGGCAGGGGACAAGAGACCCAGTACTTC

V gene: TRBV7-2
J gene: TRBJ2-5
clone size: few
D gene: TRBD1
CDR3 protein: CASSTGQGWETQYF
CDR3 DNA: TGTGCCAGCAGCACCGGACAGGGGTGGGAGACCCAGTACTTC

V gene: TRBV10-3
J gene: TRBJ1-5
clone size: -
D gene: -
CDR3 protein: CAISEDSYSNQPQHF
CDR3 DNA: TGTGCCATCAGTGAAGACAGTTATAGCAATCAGCCCCAGCATTTT

V gene: TRBV7-4
J gene: TRBJ1-4
clone size: -
D gene: TRBD1
CDR3 protein: CASWNQGVSEKLFF
CDR3 DNA: TGTGCCAGCTGGAACCAGGGGGTGAGCGAAAAACTGTTTTTT

V gene: TRBV13
J gene: TRBJ2-1
clone size: few
D gene: TRBD2
CDR3 protein: CASSTYQRGYNEQFF
CDR3 DNA: TGTGCCAGCAGCACCTACCAGCGGGGGTACAATGAGCAGTTCTTC

V gene: TRBV24-1
J gene: TRBJ2-1
clone size: few
D gene: TRBD1
CDR3 protein: CATRQGVYDEQFF
CDR3 DNA: TGTGCCACCAGACAGGGGGTTTACGATGAGCAGTTCTTC

V gene: TRBV7-9
J gene: TRBJ1-5
clone size: -
D gene: -
CDR3 protein: CASSPVGGHQPQHF
CDR3 DNA: TGTGCCAGCAGCCCCGTCGGGGGCCATCAGCCCCAGCATTTT

V gene: TRBV29-1
J gene: TRBJ2-5
clone size: few
D gene: -
CDR3 protein: CSVAFETQYF
CDR3 DNA: TGCAGCGTTGCGTTTGAGACCCAGTACTTC

V gene: TRBV12-3/TRBV12-4
J gene: TRBJ2-1
clone size: -
D gene: -
CDR3 protein: CASSFGAHEQFF
CDR3 DNA: TGTGCCAGCAGTTTTGGTGCCCATGAGCAGTTCTTC

V gene: TRBV7-2
J gene: TRBJ2-7
clone size: many
D gene: TRBD2
CDR3 protein: CASSYGLGSLEQYF
CDR3 DNA: TGTGCCAGCAGCTACGGACTAGGGTCGCTCGAGCAGTACTTC

V gene: TRBV28
J gene: TRBJ1-3
clone size: -
D gene: -
CDR3 protein: CASSRQVLSGNAIYF
CDR3 DNA: TGTGCCAGCAGTAGACAGGTCCTCTCTGGAAACGCCATATATTTT

V gene: TRBV4-3
J gene: TRBJ2-3
clone size: -
D gene: TRBD2
CDR3 protein: CASRASGTTDTQYF
CDR3 DNA: TGCGCCAGCAGGGCTAGCGGGACCACAGATACGCAGTATTTT

V gene: TRBV7-2
J gene: TRBJ1-2
clone size: many
D gene: -
CDR3 protein: CASSSDRTGYTF
CDR3 DNA: TGTGCCAGCAGCTCCGACAGAACTGGCTACACCTTC

V gene: TRBV12-3/TRBV12-4
J gene: TRBJ1-6
clone size: few
D gene: TRBD1
CDR3 protein: CASRGTGANSPLHF
CDR3 DNA: TGTGCCAGCAGAGGGACAGGGGCTAATTCACCCCTCCACTTT

V gene: TRBV29-1
J gene: TRBJ1-2
clone size: -
D gene: TRBD1
CDR3 protein: CSVPTGPGYTF
CDR3 DNA: TGCAGCGTACCGACAGGGCCTGGCTACACCTTC

V gene: TRBV6-2/TRBV6-3
J gene: TRBJ2-7
clone size: few
D gene: -
CDR3 protein: CASTPGPGQTYEQYF
CDR3 DNA: TGTGCCAGCACTCCAGGACCGGGACAAACCTACGAGCAGTACTTC

V gene: TRBV20-1
J gene: TRBJ2-1
clone size: few
D gene: -
CDR3 protein: CSASTTIGSGNEQFF
CDR3 DNA: TGCAGTGCTAGCACTACCATAGGGTCGGGAAATGAGCAGTTCTTC

V gene: TRBV7-2
J gene: TRBJ2-3
clone size: few
D gene: TRBD2
CDR3 protein: CASSHGLAGDRSQYF
CDR3 DNA: TGTGCCAGCAGCCACGGACTAGCGGGAGACCGATCGCAGTATTTT

V gene: TRBV6-6
J gene: TRBJ1-2
clone size: -
D gene: TRBD1
CDR3 protein: CASQQGNYGYTF
CDR3 DNA: TGTGCCAGCCAACAGGGGAACTATGGCTACACCTTC

V gene: TRBV7-3
J gene: TRBJ1-2
clone size: -
D gene: -
CDR3 protein: CASSPGTPYDHGYTF
CDR3 DNA: TGTGCCAGCAGCCCCGGGACACCATACGATCATGGCTACACCTTC

V gene: TRBV20-1
J gene: TRBJ2-7
clone size: -
D gene: TRBD2
CDR3 protein: CSAPHLAGGVEQYF
CDR3 DNA: TGCAGTGCTCCCCACCTAGCGGGAGGAGTCGAGCAGTACTTC